This record looks at one T cell receptor beta chain sequence and its context. No cognate antigen has been identified for it. Base qualities were left out, and no much larger clone turns up one base away. V is trimmed back by 3 bases and J by 6 bases, and the junction contains 10 bases that no gene match accounts for. The CDR3 has 15 amino acids, counting the end cysteine and phenylalanine. CDR3 DNA is the only sequence kept; it has 45 bases, read in frame from the first base. CDR1 SGHRS and CDR2 YFSETQ are derived from the germline V gene. The data were obtained in a study of tumor-infiltrating T cells and Merkel cell polyomavirus (dated by TCRdb to the late 2010s). Some background on the complete study: The study examined CD8+ T cells specific for the Merkel cell polyomavirus KLL epitope in Merkel cell carcinoma patients. Disease stage at presentation varied among the patients, and patient follow-up lasted a median of 2.7 years, ranging from about 1.1 to 6.0 years. Varied, non-standardized therapies, including chemotherapy, radiation and immunotherapies, were received by the patients. In about 14 samples, KLL-tetramer-sorted cells taken from blood or tumor-infiltrating lymphocytes underwent TRB sequencing, as did some 12 matched whole-tumor samples. The majority of whole-tumor samples consisted of roughly 25-micron curls cut from formalin-fixed, paraffin-embedded tissue blocks. Across the study, one tumor sample was obtained as a frozen nodal tumor digest and one as a flash-frozen core biopsy of a metastasis. Paper-wide results and their limitations: The small sample size of the study (n of about twelve patients) is a limitation. KLL-specific TRB repertoires were found to be diverse and largely private, with only one public clonotype, shared by two patients, identified among around 400 unique sequences. Because the study covered only a single viral epitope, T cells targeting other Merkel cell polyomavirus epitopes were not captured. More unique KLL-specific clonotypes in tumors (roughly 5-110 vs 0-3) was associated with a significant MCC-specific survival advantage (P = 0.0051). A higher fraction of KLL-specific T cells within tumors (roughly 1.8-20% versus roughly 0-0.14%) was associated with significantly better MCC-specific survival.

All patients' tumors stained robustly positive for Merkel cell polyomavirus Large T antigen by immunohistochemistry. The study included around 11 Merkel cell carcinoma patients whose blood and/or cultured TIL contained robust KLL-tetramer+ populations exceeding 0.04% of CD8+ T cells. All patients were Caucasian, with a median age of about 60 years and a range of roughly 45 to 80 years. For patients with unknown primaries who presented with nodal disease, or in cases where primary tissue was insufficient, lymph node tumors were analyzed. The library was prepared using the immunoSEQ multiplex PCR assay. Adaptive Biotechnologies (Seattle, WA) carried out the genomic DNA extraction, TRB sequencing and normalization. Under the source paper's analysis protocol: Clonality was computed as one minus Shannon entropy of productive TRB sequences normalized by log2 of unique productive sequences. KLL-specific clonotypes in tumors were identified by matching TCRbeta CDR3 amino acid sequences to those from the tetramer-sorted sample of each patient. TCRdb stores this immuneACCESS table with in-frame sequences only. Part of the clones is absent; in the studies checked, under half of the shortfall reflects unresolved V genes, and no reason is known for the rest. V, J and clone size are taken as reported in that table, and D and trimming were inferred from the DNA itself. This sample has about 25,000 clones in its table, and around nine tenths of those were observed once. The ten top clones hold about 2.7% of the sample.

Sequenced material: lymph node tissue. The receptor's source is a man in his forties or fifties with Merkel cell carcinoma. The V and J segments used are TRBV5-1 and TRBJ2-7, and TRBD1 matches 9 of the central bases. The nucleotides are TGCGCCAGCAGCTCGGACAGGGGCCGGGGTGGCGAGCAGTACTTC. Translation gives CASSSDRGRGGEQYF.